This TCR beta chain was identified in a study of cytotoxic CD8 clonotypes in ibrutinib-treated CLL. Across the study: There were, on average, roughly 260,000 productive templates and around 90,000 productive rearrangements per sample. Study-level results: Baseline clonality, higher than in age-matched healthy donors, tracked circulating CD8+ T-cell counts.

V shed 7 bases and J 5 bases; nucleotides not matched to a gene: 5. Per germline, CDR1 ENHRY and CDR2 SYGVKD. This CDR3 contains 13 residues. This clone has a handful of counts. Antigen specificity is unknown. The sequencing depth, 1 in 200,000 to 1 in 1 million T cells, was the target. Method: immunoSEQ multiplex PCR; TCRdb's copy keeps in-frame clones and lacks some. Of some 140,000 clones listed, 75% to 95% are singletons. Here the sequenced sample was PBMCs, taken after 12 months of ibrutinib treatment. The TCR was taken from a human donor with chronic lymphocytic leukemia. The V and J genes are TRBV10-3 and TRBJ1-2, with 9 positions matching TRBD1. Here the CDR3 reads CAIKGQGRYGYTF. The CDR3 coding sequence is TGTGCCATCAAGGGACAGGGAAGGTATGGCTACACCTTC.